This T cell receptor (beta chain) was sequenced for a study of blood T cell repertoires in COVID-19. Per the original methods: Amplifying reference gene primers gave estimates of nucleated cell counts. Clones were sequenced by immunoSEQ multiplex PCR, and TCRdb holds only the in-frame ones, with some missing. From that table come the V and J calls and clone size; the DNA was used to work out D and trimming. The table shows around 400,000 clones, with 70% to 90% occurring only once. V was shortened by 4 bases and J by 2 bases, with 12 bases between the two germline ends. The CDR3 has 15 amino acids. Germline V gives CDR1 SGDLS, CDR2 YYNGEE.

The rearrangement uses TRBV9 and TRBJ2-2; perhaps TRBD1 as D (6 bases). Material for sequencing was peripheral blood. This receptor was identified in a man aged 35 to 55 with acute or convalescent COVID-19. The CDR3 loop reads CASSPRTVNTGELFF. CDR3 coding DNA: TGTGCCAGCAGCCCTCGGACAGTAAACACCGGGGAGCTGTTTTTT.